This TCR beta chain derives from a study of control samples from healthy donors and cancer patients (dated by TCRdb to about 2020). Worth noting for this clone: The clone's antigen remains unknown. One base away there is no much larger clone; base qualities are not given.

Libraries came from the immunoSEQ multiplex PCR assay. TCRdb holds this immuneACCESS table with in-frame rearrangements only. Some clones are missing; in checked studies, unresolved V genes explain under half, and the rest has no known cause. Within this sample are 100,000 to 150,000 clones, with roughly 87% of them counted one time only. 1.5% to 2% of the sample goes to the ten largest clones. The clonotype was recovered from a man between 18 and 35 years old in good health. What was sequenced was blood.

The bases are TGTGCCAGCAGGGGGGATGTTTTTACCTACGAGCAGTACTTC. It specifies CASRGDVFTYEQYF. The chain is made from TRBV25-1 and TRBJ2-7, with the D assignment possibly TRBD1 or TRBD2, given 5 matching bases for each. Cut back by 6 bases and 2 bases, the V and J ends lie 14 bases apart. From the germline V gene, CDR1 is MGHDK and CDR2 is SYGVNS. Measured from the cysteine to the phenylalanine, the CDR3 is 14 residues long. Left in the record is the CDR3 DNA by itself, 42 bases read in frame from the first base.